The text below deals with one T cell receptor beta chain. Per the original data handling: Amplification of reference gene primers was used by the study to estimate nucleated cell counts. Sequencing was performed with immunoSEQ multiplex PCR; in TCRdb, only in-frame clones are kept and a portion is missing. V and J calls plus clone size are reproduced from that table; the DNA served to infer D and trimming. The sample holds roughly 350,000 clones, 90% to 95% seen once. The CDR3 has 13 residues. V gave up 6 bases and J gave up 2 bases; unmatched junction bases: 3. Germline values: CDR1 KGHSH, CDR2 LQKENI. These data are taken from a study of blood T cell repertoires in COVID-19. Study context: Researchers got acute and convalescent COVID-19 samples from the United States, Italy and Spain. From T cells, B-cell-depleted T cells, or PBMCs came the material, which was cDNA or gDNA.

This sequence joins TRBV18 and TRBJ1-1, with 7 positions matching TRBD1. The sequence was obtained from a woman between 18 and 30 years old who had recovered from COVID-19. Specimen: peripheral blood. CDR3 DNA sequence: TGTGCCAGCTCCGGGACAGCCAACACTGAAGCTTTCTTT. As protein: CASSGTANTEAFF.